This T cell receptor beta chain originates from a study of CD8 T cells in Susac syndrome. This CDR3 contains 15 residues. Per the germline V gene, CDR1 is MGHRA and CDR2 is YSYEKL. J gave up 8 bases and V 3 bases, and 3 bases lay outside the gene matches. To note about this clonotype: Its antigen is undetermined.

Findings and limits, study-wide: Susac-specific public clones numbered around 15 in total CD8+ repertoires (and about 5 in CD8+ TEMRA repertoires).

Random-hexamer reverse transcription was applied to roughly 0.5 to 1 ug RNA. The amplification used immunoSEQ multiplex PCR on TCR beta CDR3; it spanned 54 Vbeta and 13 Jbeta. TCRdb reprocessed the immunoSEQ multiplex PCR reads with MiXCR, giving one entry per CDR3 protein. Of some 96,000 distinct CDR3 sequences in the sample, around 96% are singletons; the top ten hold 0.3%. This receptor was obtained from a human donor with Susac syndrome. The sequencing sample was made of CD8+ T cells from PBMCs. The gene calls are TRBV4-1 and TRBJ2-1; 14 positions agree with TRBD2. CDR3 sequence (DNA): TGCGCCAGCAGCCACCGGACTAGCGGGAGGTATGAGCAGTTCTTC. Protein sequence: CASSHRTSGRYEQFF.